This entry lists 10 T cell receptor beta chains sequenced from one sample in a study of post-analysis software for immune sequencing data. Findings and limits, study-wide: A handful of TRBV segments occurring more often in patients than controls included TRBV5-6, TRBV5-1 and TRBV20-1.

For these receptors, no antigen is known. The TCR beta cDNA libraries contained unique molecular identifiers. TCRdb fed the PCR reads into MiXCR, producing one record per CDR3 protein. The data hold about 760,000 distinct CDR3 sequences, with about 32% observed a single time. The sample consisted of blood. Source of these receptors: a girl aged 5-17 years with multiple sclerosis.

This clonotype was observed a few times. The chain carries TRBV7-2 and TRBJ2-1, with 9 nucleotides matching TRBD2. Germline CDR1 is SGHTA and CDR2 is FQGNSA. The CDR3 covers 15 residues. Unmatched junction bases numbered 7, after V lost 5 bases and J lost 5 bases. Written as DNA, the CDR3 is TGTGCCAGCAGCCCTCTAGCGGGATACGACAATGAGCAGTTCTTC. It translates to CASSPLAGYDNEQFF.

The V call is TRBV11-2, the J call TRBJ1-3; D may be TRBD1 (5 bases). This CDR3 region has 17 residues. Germline-derived CDR1 and CDR2 are SGHAT and FQNNGV. The germline V and J ends were trimmed by 4 bases and 0 bases, with 16 bases remaining between them. CDR3 protein: CASSYTTAQSSGNTIYF. The CDR3 DNA reads TGTGCCAGCAGCTACACGACAGCCCAGAGCTCTGGAAACACCATATATTTT.

Only a few counts were recorded for this clonotype. V and J are TRBV11-2 and TRBJ1-6; TRBD1 is a possible D gene (6 bases). Germline V CDR1 and CDR2: SGHAT, FQNNGV. V was pared by 2 bases and J by 10 bases, with 12 bases between. The CDR3 runs 14 residues. Here the CDR3 reads CASSLKQGQSPLHF. As DNA, the CDR3 is TGTGCCAGCAGCTTAAAGCAGGGGCAATCACCCCTCCACTTT. Looking up the rest from reference TRBV11-2 and TRBJ1-6 gives the full variable domain: EAGVAQSPRYKIIEKRQSVAFWCNPISGHATLYWYQQILGQGPKLLIQFQNNGVVDDSQLPKDRFSAERLKGVDSTLKIQPAKLEDSAVYLCASSLKQGQSPLHFGNGTRLTVT.

The CDR3 DNA sequence: TGCGCCAGCAGTCCCCCTCTCATTCCCTTTAGCAATCAGCCCCAGCATTTT. As protein: CASSPPLIPFSNQPQHF. The chain links TRBV23-1 to TRBJ1-5; D is unresolved. TRBV23-1 is an ORF, and what it does is uncertain. Trimming removed 4 bases at V and 0 bases at J, with 16 bases between. This CDR3 has 17 residues.

The chain joins TRBV28 to TRBJ1-2, with D tentatively TRBD1 (6 bases). The CDR3 is made up of 15 amino acids. Germline V gene data show CDR1 as MDHEN and CDR2 as SYDVKM. Trimming shortened V by 8 bases and J by 2 bases, and 18 bases separated the two germline ends. CDR3 DNA: TGTGCCAGCCGACTGTCGCGGGGGCGCAACTATGGCTACACCTTC. It specifies CASRLSRGRNYGYTF.

This clonotype showed up many times. One end of the junction fails to match germline, which may point to a read error. V is TRBV15 and J is TRBJ2-4, with no clear D. The CDR3 contains 14 residues. The germline CDR1 and CDR2 sequences are LNHNV and YYDKDF (reference sequence). CDR3 sequence: CATSRDPSENIQYF. Written as DNA, the CDR3 is TGTGCCACCAGCCGAGACCCCTCGGAAAACATTCAGTACTTC.

The chain combines TRBV29-1 with TRBJ1-1; D not resolved. The germline gives CDR1 SQVTM, CDR2 ANQGSEA. The CDR3 length is 13 residues. The V gene lost 7 bases and the J gene lost 0 bases, with 12 bases spanning the gap. As DNA, the CDR3 is TGCAGCGCCCATGGTGAGTTGAACACTGAAGCTTTCTTT. The encoded protein is CSAHGELNTEAFF.

This clonotype was recorded a few times. The J gene is TRBJ1-2, the V gene TRBV6-6, with a weak D call TRBD1 (6 bases). Trimming removed 5 bases from V and 5 bases from J, with 21 bases in between. CDR1 is MNHNY, CDR2 SVGAGI, per germline (reference sequence). The CDR3 has 16 residues. CDR3 bases: TGTGCCAGCAGTCCCTTATTACGTTCAGGGGAATATGGCTACACCTTC. The encoded protein is CASSPLLRSGEYGYTF.

The CDR3 is CASSFRLGTAKNIQYF. The CDR3 DNA reads TGTGCCAGCAGCTTCAGACTCGGGACAGCCAAAAACATTCAGTACTTC. The genes are TRBV7-2 and TRBJ2-4; TRBD1 or TRBD2 may be the D gene (5 bases each). Between the trimmed V and J ends, which lost 3 bases and 0 bases, there was a span of 12 bases. Per germline, CDR1 SGHTA and CDR2 FQGNSA. The CDR3 consists of 16 residues. Variable domain in full (rest from reference TRBV7-2 and TRBJ2-4): GAGVSQSPSNKVTEKGKDVELRCDPISGHTALYWYRQSLGQGLEFLIYFQGNSAPDKSGLPSDRFSAERTGGSVSTLTIQRTQQEDSAVYLCASSFRLGTAKNIQYFGAGTRLSVL.

This clonotype was counted only a few times. The CDR3 sequence: CSARDGGAGGNQPQHF. The CDR3 DNA sequence: TGCAGTGCTAGAGATGGGGGGGCCGGAGGCAATCAGCCCCAGCATTTT. V and J are TRBV20-1 and TRBJ1-5; weak D call: TRBD1 (6 bases). This CDR3 has 16 residues. Looked up from germline, CDR1 is DFQATT and CDR2 is SNEGSKA (reference sequence). V lost 0 bases and J lost 2, with 14 bases in between.